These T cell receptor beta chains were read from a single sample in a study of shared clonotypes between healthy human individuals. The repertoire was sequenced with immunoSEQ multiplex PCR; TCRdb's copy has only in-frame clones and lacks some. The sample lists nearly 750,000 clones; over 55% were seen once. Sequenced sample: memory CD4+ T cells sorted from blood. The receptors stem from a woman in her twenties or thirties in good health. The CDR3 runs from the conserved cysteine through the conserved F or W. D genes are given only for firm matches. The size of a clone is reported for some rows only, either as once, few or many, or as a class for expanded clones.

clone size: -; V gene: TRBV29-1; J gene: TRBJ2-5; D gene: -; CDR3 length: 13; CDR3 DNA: TGCAGCGTTGTTCGCGGATTCCAAGAGACCCAGTACTTC; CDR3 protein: CSVVRGFQETQYF
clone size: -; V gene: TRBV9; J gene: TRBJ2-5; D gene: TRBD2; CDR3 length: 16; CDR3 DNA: TGTGCCAGCAGCGTAGCGGGGGGAAGTACCGGCGAGACCCAGTACTTC; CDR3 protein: CASSVAGGSTGETQYF
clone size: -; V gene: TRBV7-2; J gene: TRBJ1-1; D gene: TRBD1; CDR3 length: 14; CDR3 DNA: TGTGCCAGCAGCCCCAGGGACAGGGGGCGCTTAGCTTTCTTT; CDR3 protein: CASSPRDRGRLAFF
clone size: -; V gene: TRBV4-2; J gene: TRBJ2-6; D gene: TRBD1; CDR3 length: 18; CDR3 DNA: TGTGCCAGCAGCCAAGGTCTACAGGGGGCCTCTGGGGCCAACGTCCTGACTTTC; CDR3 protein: CASSQGLQGASGANVLTF
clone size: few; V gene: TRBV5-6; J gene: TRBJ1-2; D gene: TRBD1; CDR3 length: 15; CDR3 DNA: TGTGCCAGCAGCTTCAGACCGACAGGGAACTATGGCTACACCTTC; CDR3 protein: CASSFRPTGNYGYTF
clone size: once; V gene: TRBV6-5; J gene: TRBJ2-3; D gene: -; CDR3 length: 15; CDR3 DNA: TGTGCCAGCAGGCCCGGGACGGGGGGCACAGATACGCAGTATTTT; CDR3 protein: CASRPGTGGTDTQYF
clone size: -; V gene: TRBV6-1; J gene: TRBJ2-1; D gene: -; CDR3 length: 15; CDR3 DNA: TGTGCCAGCAGTGAACCCCCCGCAGGGAACAATGAGCAGTTCTTC; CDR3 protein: CASSEPPAGNNEQFF
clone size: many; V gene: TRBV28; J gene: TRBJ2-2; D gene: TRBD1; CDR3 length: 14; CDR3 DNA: TGTGCCAGCAAAGTACAGGGGCACACCGGGGAGCTGTTTTTT; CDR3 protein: CASKVQGHTGELFF
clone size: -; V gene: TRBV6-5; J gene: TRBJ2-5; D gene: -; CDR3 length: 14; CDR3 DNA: TGTGCCAGCAGTTATGATGGCAGACAAGAGACCCAGTACTTC; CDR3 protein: CASSYDGRQETQYF
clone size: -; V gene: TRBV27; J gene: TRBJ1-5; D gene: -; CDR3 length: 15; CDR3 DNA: TGTGCCAGCAGCCCCCGGGACCTTAGCAATCAGCCCCAGCATTTT; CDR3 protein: CASSPRDLSNQPQHF
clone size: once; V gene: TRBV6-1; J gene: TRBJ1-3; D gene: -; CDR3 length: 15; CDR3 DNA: TGTGCCAGCAGGATACGGACCTTGGAAGGAAACACCATATATTTT; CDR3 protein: CASRIRTLEGNTIYF
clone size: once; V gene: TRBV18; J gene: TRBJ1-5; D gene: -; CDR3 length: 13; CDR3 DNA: TGTGCCAGCTCCCAAAATGGCGATCAGCCCCAGCATTTT; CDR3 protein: CASSQNGDQPQHF
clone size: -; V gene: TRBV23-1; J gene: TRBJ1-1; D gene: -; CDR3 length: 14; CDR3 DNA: TGCGCCAGCAGTCCGATGACTCCTTTGGGGCGGGCTTTCTTT; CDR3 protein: CASSPMTPLGRAFF
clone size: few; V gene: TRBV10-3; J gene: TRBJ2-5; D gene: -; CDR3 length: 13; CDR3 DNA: TGTGCCATCAGCCCGCGGGACCAAGAGACCCAGTACTTC; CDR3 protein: CAISPRDQETQYF
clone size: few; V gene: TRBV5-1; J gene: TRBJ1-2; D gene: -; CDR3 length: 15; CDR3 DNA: TGCGCCAGCAGCTTGGGGACTGGAGTTAACTATGGCTACACCTTC; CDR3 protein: CASSLGTGVNYGYTF
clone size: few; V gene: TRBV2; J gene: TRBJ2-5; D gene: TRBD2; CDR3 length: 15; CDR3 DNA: TGTGCCAGCACCAGACTAGCGGGAGGGGCAGAGACCCAGTACTTC; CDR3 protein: CASTRLAGGAETQYF
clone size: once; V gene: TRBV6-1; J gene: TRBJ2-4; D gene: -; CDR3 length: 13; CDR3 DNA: TGTGCCAGCAGCCCCACAGGTCTGGGCATTCAGTACTTC; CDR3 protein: CASSPTGLGIQYF
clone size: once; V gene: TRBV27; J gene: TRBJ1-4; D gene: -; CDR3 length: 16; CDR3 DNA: TGTGCCAGCAGTTCCCGTCCCCCCCCTACTCATGAAAAACTGTTTTTT; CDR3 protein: CASSSRPPPTHEKLFF
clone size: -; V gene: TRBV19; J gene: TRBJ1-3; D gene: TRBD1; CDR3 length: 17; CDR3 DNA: TGTGCCAGCACCCTAAGTGGGACAGGCCACTCTGGAAACACCATATATTTT; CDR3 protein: CASTLSGTGHSGNTIYF
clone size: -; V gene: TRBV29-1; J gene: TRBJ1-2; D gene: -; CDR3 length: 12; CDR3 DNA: TGCAGCGTGAGGGAAGATCACTTCAGCTACACCTTC; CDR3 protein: CSVREDHFSYTF
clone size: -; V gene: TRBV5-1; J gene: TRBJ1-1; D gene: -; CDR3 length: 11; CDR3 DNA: TGCGCCAGCAGCTTGGGGCGTAGAGCTTTCTTT; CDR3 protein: CASSLGRRAFF
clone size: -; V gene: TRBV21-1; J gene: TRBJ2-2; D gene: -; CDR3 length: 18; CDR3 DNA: TGTGCCAGCAGCCCGCGGACTAGCGGGAGGGCTCCCACCGGGGAGCTGTTTTTT; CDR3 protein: CASSPRTSGRAPTGELFF
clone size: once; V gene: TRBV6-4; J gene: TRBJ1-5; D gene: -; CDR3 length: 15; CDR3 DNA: TGTGCCAGCAGGGGCCAGACCCATAGCAATCAGCCCCAGCATTTT; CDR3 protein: CASRGQTHSNQPQHF
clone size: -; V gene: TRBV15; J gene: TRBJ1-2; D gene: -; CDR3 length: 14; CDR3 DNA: TGTGCCACCAGCAGAGATCATGGCCGCTATGGCTACACCTTC; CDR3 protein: CATSRDHGRYGYTF
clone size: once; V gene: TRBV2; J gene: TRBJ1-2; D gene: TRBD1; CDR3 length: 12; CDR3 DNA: TGTGCCACAGGACAGGGCCTCTATGGCTACACCTTC; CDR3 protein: CATGQGLYGYTF
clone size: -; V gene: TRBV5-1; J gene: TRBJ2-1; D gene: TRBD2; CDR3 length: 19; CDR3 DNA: TGCGCCAGCAGCTTAGCTAGCGGGAGGGCTGCGAGCTCCTACAATGAGCAGTTCTTC; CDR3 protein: CASSLASGRAASSYNEQFF
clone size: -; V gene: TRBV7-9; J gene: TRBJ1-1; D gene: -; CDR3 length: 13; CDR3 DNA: TGTGCCAGCAGCTTAACGGGGTCTGTGGGAGCTTTCTTT; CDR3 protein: CASSLTGSVGAFF
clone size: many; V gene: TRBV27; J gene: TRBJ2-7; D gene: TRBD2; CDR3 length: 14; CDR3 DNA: TGTGCCAGCAGTTTTACTAGCGGGAGTAACGAGCAGTACTTC; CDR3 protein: CASSFTSGSNEQYF
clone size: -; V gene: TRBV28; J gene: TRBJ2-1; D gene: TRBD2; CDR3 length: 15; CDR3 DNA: TGTGCCAGCAGTCCCCGACTAGCGGGACACAATGAGCAGTTCTTC; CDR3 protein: CASSPRLAGHNEQFF
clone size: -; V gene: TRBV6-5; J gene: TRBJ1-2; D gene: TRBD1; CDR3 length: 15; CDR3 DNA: TGTGCCAGCAGTCGGCCGACAGGGCCTAACTATGGCTACACCTTC; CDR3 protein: CASSRPTGPNYGYTF